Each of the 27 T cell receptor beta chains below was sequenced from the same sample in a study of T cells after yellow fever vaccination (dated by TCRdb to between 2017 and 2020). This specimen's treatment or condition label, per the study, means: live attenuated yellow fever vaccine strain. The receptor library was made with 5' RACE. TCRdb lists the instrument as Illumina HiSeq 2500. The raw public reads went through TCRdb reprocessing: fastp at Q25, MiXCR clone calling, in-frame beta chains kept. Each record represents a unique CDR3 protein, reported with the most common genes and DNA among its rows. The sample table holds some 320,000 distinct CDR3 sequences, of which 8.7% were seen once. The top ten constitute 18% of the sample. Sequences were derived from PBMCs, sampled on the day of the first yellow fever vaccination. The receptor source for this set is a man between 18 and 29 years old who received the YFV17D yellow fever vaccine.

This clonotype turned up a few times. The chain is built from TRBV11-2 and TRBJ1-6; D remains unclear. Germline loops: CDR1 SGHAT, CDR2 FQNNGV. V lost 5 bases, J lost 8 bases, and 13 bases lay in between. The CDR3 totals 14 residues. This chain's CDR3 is CASSPPRVHSPLHF. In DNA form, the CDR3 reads TGTGCCAGCAGCCCACCCCGGGTTCATTCACCCCTCCACTTT.

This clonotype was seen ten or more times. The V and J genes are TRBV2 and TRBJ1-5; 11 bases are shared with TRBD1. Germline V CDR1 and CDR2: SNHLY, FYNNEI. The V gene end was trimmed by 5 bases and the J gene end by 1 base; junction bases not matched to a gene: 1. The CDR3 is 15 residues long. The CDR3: CASSRDRGSNQPQHF. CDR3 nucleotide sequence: TGTGCCAGCAGTCGGGACAGGGGGAGCAATCAGCCCCAGCATTTT.

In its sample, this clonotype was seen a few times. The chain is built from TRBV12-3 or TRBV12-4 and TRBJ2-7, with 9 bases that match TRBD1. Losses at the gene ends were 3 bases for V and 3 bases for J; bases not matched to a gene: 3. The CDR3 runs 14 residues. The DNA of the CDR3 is TGTGCCAGCAGTTTCGACAGGGGGATCTACGAGCAGTACTTC. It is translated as CASSFDRGIYEQYF.

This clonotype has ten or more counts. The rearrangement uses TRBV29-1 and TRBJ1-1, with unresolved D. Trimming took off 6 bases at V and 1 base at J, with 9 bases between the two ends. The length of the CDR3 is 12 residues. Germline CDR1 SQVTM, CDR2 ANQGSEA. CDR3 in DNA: TGCAGCGTCGACGGCCAGAACACTGAAGCTTTCTTT. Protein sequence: CSVDGQNTEAFF.

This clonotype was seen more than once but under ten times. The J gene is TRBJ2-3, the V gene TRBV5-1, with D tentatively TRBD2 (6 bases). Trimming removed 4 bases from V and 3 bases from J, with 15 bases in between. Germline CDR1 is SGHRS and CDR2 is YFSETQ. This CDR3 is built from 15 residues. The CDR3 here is CASSLSRLVTDTQYF. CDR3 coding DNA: TGCGCCAGCAGCCTTTCTAGACTAGTGACAGATACGCAGTATTTT. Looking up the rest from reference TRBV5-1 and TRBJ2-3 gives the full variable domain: KAGVTQTPRYLIKTRGQQVTLSCSPISGHRSVSWYQQTPGQGLQFLFEYFSETQRNKGNFPGRFSGRQFSNSRSEMNVSTLELGDSALYLCASSLSRLVTDTQYFGPGTRLTVL.

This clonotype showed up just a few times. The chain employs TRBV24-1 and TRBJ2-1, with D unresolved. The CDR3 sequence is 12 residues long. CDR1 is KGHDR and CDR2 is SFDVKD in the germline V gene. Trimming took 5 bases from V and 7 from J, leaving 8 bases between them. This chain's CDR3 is CATSAGGNEQFF. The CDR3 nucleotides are TGTGCCACCAGTGCGGGCGGAAATGAGCAGTTCTTC.

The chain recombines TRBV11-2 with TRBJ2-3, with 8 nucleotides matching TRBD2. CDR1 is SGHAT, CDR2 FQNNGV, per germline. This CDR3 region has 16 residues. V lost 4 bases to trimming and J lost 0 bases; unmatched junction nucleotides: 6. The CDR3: CASSSARLASTDTQYF. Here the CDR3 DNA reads TGTGCCAGCAGCTCCGCCAGACTAGCGAGCACAGATACGCAGTATTTT.

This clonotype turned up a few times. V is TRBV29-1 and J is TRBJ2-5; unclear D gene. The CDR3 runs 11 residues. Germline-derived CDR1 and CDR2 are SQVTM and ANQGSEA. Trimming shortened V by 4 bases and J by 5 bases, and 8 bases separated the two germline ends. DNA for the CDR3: TGCAGCGTTGTTCCCGGGGAGACCCAGTACTTC. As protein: CSVVPGETQYF. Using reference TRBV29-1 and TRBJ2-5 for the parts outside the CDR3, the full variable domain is SAVISQKPSRDICQRGTSLTIQCQVDSQVTMMFWYRQQPGQSLTLIATANQGSEATYESGFVIDKFPISRPNLTFSTLTVSNMSPEDSSIYLCSVVPGETQYFGPGTRLLVL.

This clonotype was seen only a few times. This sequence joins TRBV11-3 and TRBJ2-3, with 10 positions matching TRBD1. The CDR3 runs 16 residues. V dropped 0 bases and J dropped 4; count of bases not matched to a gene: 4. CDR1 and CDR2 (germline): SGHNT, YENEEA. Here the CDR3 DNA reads TGTGCCAGCAGCTTAGAGGGGACAGGGGCCGCAGATACGCAGTATTTT. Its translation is CASSLEGTGAADTQYF. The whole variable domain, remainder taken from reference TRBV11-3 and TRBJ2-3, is EAGVVQSPRYKIIEKKQPVAFWCNPISGHNTLYWYLQNLGQGPELLIRYENEEAVDDSQLPKDRFSAERLKGVDSTLKIQPAELGDSAVYLCASSLEGTGAADTQYFGPGTRLTVL.

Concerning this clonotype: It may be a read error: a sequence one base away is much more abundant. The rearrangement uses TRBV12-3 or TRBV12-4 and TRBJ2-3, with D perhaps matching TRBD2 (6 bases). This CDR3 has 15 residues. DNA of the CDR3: TGTGCCAGCAGCTGGGGAGGTTATAGCACAGATTCGCAGTATTTT. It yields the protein CASSWGGYSTDSQYF.

The CDR3 here is CASSPGQTYGYTF. DNA for the CDR3: TGCGCCAGCAGCCCCGGACAGACCTATGGCTACACCTTC. The chain combines TRBV5-1 with TRBJ1-2; D might be TRBD1 (6 bases). Per the germline V gene, CDR1 is SGHRS and CDR2 is YFSETQ. V dropped 4 bases and J dropped 4 bases, with 11 bases sitting between them. This CDR3 comprises 13 residues.

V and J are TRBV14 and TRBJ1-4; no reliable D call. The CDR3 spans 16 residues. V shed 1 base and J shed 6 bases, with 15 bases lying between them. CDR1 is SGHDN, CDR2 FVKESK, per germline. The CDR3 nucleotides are TGTGCCAGCAGCCAAGGGTTAGGCCAGATGGATGAAAAACTGTTTTTT. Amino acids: CASSQGLGQMDEKLFF.

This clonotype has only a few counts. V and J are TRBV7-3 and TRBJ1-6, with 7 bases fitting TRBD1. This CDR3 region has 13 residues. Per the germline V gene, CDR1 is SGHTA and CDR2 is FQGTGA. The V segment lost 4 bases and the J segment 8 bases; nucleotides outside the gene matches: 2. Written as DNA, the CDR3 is TGTGCCAGCAGCTCAACAGGGGATTCACCCCTCCACTTT. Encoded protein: CASSSTGDSPLHF.

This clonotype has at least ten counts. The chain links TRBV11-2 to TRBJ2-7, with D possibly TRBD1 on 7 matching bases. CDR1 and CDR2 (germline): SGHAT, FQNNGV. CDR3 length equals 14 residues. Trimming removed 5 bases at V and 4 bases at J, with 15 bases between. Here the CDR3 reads CASSPRRGPYEQYV. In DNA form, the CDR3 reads TGTGCCAGCAGCCCCCGGAGGGGGCCATACGAGCAGTACGTC.

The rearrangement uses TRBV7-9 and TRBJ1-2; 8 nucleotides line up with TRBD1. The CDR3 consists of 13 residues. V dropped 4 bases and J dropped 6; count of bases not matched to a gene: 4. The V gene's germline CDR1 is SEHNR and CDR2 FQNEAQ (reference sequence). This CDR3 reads CASSYDRGDGYTF. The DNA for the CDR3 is TGTGCCAGCAGCTACGACAGGGGAGATGGCTACACCTTC. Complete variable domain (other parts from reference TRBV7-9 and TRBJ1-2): DTGVSQNPRHKITKRGQNVTFRCDPISEHNRLYWYRQTLGQGPEFLTYFQNEAQLEKSRLLSDRFSAERPKGSFSTLEIQRTEQGDSAMYLCASSYDRGDGYTFGSGTRLTVV.

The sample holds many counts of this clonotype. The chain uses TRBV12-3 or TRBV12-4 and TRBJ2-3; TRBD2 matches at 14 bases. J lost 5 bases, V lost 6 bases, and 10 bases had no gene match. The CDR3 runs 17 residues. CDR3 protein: CASREGLAGALRDTQYF. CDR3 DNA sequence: TGTGCCAGCAGGGAGGGACTAGCGGGGGCCCTGAGAGATACGCAGTATTTT.

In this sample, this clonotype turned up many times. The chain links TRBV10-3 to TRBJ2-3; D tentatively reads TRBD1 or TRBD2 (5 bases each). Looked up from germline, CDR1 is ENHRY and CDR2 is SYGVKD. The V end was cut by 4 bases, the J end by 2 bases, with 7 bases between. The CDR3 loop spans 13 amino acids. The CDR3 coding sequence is TGTGCCATCAGTGGGGACGTCACAGATACGCAGTATTTT. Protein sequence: CAISGDVTDTQYF.

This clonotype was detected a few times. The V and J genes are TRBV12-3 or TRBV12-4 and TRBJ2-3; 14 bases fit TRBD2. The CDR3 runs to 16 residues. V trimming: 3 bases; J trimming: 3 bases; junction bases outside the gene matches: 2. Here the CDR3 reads CASSLTSGGATDTQYF. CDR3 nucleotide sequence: TGTGCCAGCAGTTTGACTAGCGGGGGGGCGACAGATACGCAGTATTTT.

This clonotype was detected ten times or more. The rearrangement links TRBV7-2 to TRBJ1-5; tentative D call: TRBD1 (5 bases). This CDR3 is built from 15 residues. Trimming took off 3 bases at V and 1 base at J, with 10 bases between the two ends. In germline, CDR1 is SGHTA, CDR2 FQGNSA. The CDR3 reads CASSFGGGSNQPQHF. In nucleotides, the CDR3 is TGTGCCAGCAGCTTCGGCGGGGGGAGCAATCAGCCCCAGCATTTT.

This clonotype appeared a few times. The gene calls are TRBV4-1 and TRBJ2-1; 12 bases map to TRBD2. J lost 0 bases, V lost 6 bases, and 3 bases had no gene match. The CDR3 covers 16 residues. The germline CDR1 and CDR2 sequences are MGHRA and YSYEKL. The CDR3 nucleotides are TGCGCCAGCAGGGGGACTAGCGGGCCCTCCTACAATGAGCAGTTCTTC. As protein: CASRGTSGPSYNEQFF.

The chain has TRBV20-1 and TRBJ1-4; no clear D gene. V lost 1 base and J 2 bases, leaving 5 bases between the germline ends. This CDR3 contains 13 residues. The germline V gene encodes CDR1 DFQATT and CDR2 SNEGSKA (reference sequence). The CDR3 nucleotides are TGCAGTGCTAGAGTCGGGACTAATGAAAAACTGTTTTTT. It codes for CSARVGTNEKLFF.

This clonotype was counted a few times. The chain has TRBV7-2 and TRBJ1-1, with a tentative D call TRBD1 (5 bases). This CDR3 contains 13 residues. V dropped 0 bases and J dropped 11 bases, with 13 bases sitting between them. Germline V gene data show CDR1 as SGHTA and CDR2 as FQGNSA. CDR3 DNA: TGTGCCAGCAGCTTAGCGCGGCAGGGTTGGGCTTTCTTT. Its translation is CASSLARQGWAFF.

The CDR3 is CASSWGLAKNIQYF. The CDR3 DNA reads TGCGCCAGCAGCTGGGGACTAGCCAAAAACATTCAGTACTTC. V usage is TRBV5-1 and J usage is TRBJ2-4; the D gene is possibly TRBD2 (6 bases). Germline loops: CDR1 SGHRS, CDR2 YFSETQ. The CDR3 is made up of 14 amino acids. Trimming took off 3 bases at V and 0 bases at J, with 7 bases between the two ends. The full variable domain, its missing parts supplied by reference TRBV5-1 and TRBJ2-4, is KAGVTQTPRYLIKTRGQQVTLSCSPISGHRSVSWYQQTPGQGLQFLFEYFSETQRNKGNFPGRFSGRQFSNSRSEMNVSTLELGDSALYLCASSWGLAKNIQYFGAGTRLSVL.

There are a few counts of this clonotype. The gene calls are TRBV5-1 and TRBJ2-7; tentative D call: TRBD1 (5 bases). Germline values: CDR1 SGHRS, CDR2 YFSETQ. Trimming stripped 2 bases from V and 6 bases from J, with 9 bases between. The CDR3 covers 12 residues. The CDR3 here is CASSFSRVEQYF. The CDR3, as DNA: TGCGCCAGCAGCTTCTCCAGGGTCGAGCAGTACTTC.

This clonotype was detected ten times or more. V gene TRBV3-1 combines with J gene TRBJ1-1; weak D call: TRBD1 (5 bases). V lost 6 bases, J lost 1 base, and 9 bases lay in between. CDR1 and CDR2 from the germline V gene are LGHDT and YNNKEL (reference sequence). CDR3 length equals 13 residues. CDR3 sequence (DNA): TGTGCCAGCAGTCCGACAGCGAACACTGAAGCTTTCTTT. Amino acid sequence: CASSPTANTEAFF.

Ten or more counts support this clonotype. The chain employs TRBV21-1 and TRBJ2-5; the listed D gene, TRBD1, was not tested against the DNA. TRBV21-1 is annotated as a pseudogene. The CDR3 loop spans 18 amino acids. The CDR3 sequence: CASSKEYRGQGSQETQYF. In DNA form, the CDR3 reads TGTGCCAGCAGCAAAGAGTATAGAGGACAGGGATCCCAAGAGACCCAGTACTTC.

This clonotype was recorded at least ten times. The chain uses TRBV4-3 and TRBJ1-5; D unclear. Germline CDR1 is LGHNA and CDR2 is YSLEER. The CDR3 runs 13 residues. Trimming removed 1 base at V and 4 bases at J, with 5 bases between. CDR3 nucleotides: TGCGCCAGCAGCCAAGCCGGGAATCAGCCCCAGCATTTT. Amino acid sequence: CASSQAGNQPQHF.